The entry that follows covers one T cell receptor beta chain sequence. This sample stems from a study of blood T cell dynamics during melanoma immunotherapy. Study information: Standard first-line treatment here was pembrolizumab or nivolumab plus ipilimumab in metastatic melanoma.

This CDR3 is built from 16 residues. In germline, CDR1 is SGHDT, CDR2 YYEEEE. Germline trimming cut 0 bases from V and 2 bases from J; bases unmatched to any gene: 4. Profiled with immunoSEQ multiplex PCR; TCRdb holds only in-frame clones, not every one. The profile shows about 9,600 clones, about 87% of them singletons. Time point given: pre-treatment baseline. The rearrangement uses TRBV5-6 and TRBJ1-5; 8 bases match TRBD1. This specimen was blood, taken from a patient treated with checkpoint blockade. The clonotype comes from a human donor with melanoma. In nucleotides, the CDR3 is TGTGCCAGCAGCTTGGGGGCAGGGGGCGGCAATCAGCCCCAGCATTTT. Translation: CASSLGAGGGNQPQHF.